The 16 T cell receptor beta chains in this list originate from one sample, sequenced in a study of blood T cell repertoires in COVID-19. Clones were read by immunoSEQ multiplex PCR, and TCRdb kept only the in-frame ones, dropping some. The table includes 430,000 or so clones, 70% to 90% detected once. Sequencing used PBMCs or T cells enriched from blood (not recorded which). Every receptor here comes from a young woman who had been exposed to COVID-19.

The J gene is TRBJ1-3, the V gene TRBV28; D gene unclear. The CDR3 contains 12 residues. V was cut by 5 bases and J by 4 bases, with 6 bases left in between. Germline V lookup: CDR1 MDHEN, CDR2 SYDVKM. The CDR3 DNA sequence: TGTGCCAGCAGTCCCCCGGGAAACACCATATATTTT. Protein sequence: CASSPPGNTIYF.

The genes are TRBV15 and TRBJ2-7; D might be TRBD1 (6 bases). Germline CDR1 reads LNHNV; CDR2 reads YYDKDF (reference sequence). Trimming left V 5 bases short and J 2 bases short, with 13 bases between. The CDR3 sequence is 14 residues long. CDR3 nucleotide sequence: TGTGCCACCAGCGGGGGCCGCACAACCTACGAGCAGTACTTC. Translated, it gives CATSGGRTTYEQYF.

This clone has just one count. The CDR3 sequence is CASSFDRAVGEAFF. The CDR3 DNA reads TGTGCCAGCAGCTTTGACAGGGCTGTTGGTGAAGCTTTCTTT. This chain joins TRBV7-2 and TRBJ1-1; 7 nucleotides match TRBD1. In germline, CDR1 is SGHTA, CDR2 FQGNSA. The CDR3 totals 14 residues. With V trimmed by 3 bases and J by 7 bases, 8 bases remained unmatched.

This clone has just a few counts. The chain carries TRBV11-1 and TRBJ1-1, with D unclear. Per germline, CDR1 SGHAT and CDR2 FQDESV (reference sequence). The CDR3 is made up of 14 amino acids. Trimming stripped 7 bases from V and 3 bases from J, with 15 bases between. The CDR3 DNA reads TGTGCCAGCACCAAGTGGGAGGGCGACACTGAAGCTTTCTTT. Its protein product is CASTKWEGDTEAFF.

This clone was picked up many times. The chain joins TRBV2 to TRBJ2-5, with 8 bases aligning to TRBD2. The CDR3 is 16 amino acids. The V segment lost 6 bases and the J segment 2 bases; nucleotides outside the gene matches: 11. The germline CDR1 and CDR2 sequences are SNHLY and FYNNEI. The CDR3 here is CASRNSAGGRQETQYF. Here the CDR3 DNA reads TGTGCCAGCAGGAATTCCGCGGGAGGACGACAAGAGACCCAGTACTTC.

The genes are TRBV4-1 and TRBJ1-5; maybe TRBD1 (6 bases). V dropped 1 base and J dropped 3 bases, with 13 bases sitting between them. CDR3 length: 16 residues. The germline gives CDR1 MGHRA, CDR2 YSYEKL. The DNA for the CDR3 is TGCGCCAGCAGCCAAGGTCGGACAGTGATCAATCAGCCCCAGCATTTT. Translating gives CASSQGRTVINQPQHF.

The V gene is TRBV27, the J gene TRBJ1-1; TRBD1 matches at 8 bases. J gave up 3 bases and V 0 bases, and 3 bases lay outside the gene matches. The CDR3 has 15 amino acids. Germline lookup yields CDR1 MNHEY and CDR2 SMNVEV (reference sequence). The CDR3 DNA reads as TGTGCCAGCAGTTTATCGGCAGGGGGCTACACTGAAGCTTTCTTT. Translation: CASSLSAGGYTEAFF.

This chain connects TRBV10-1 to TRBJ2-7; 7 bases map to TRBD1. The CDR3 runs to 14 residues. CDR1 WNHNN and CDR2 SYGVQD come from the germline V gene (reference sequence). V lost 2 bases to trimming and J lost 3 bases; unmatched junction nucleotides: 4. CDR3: CASSENRGFYEQYF. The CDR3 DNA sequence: TGCGCCAGCAGTGAGAACAGGGGCTTCTACGAGCAGTACTTC.

CDR3 in amino acids: CASSRRTGALNTEAFF. The CDR3 nucleotides read TGTGCCAGCAGCCGGAGGACAGGGGCCCTGAACACTGAAGCTTTCTTT. V usage is TRBV14 and J usage is TRBJ1-1; 9 positions match TRBD1. This CDR3 is built from 16 residues. V was pared by 4 bases and J by 0 bases, with 6 bases of the junction left unmatched. Germline V gene sequence: CDR1 SGHDN, CDR2 FVKESK.

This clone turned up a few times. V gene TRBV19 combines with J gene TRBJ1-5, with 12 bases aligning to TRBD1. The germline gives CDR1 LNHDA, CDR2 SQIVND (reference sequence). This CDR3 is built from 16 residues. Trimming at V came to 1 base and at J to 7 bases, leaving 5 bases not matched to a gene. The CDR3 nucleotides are TGTGCCAGTAGTATAGCCGGGACAGGGGGCCGGCAGCCCCAGCATTTT. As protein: CASSIAGTGGRQPQHF.

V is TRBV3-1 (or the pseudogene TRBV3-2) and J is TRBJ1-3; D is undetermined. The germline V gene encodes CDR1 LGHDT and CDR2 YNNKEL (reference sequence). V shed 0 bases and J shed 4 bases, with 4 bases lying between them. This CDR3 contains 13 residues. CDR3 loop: CASSQEGGNTIYF. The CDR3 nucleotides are TGTGCCAGCAGCCAAGAGGGCGGAAACACCATATATTTT.

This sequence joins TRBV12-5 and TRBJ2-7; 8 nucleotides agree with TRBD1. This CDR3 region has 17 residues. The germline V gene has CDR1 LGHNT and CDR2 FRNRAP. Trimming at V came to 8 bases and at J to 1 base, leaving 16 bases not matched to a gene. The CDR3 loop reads CASPSHRTGRLSYEQYF. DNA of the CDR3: TGTGCTAGTCCGAGTCATCGGACAGGGCGATTATCCTACGAGCAGTACTTC.

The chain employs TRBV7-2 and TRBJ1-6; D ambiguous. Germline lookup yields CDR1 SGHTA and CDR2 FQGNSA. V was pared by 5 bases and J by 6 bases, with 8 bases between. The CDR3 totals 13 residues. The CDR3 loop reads CASSPSSNSPLHF. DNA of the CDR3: TGTGCCAGCAGCCCCTCGAGTAATTCACCCCTCCACTTT.

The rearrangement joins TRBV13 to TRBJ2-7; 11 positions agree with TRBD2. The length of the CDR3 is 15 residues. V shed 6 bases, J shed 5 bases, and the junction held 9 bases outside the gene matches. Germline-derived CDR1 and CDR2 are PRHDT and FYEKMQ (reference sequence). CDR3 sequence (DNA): TGTGCCAGCAGGGATCGAATAGCGGGAGGGAACGAGCAGTACTTC. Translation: CASRDRIAGGNEQYF. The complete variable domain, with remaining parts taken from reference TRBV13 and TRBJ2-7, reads AAGVIQSPRHLIKEKRETATLKCYPIPRHDTVYWYQQGPGQDPQFLISFYEKMQSDKGSIPDRFSAQQFSDYHSELNMSSLELGDSALYFCASRDRIAGGNEQYFGPGTRLTVT.

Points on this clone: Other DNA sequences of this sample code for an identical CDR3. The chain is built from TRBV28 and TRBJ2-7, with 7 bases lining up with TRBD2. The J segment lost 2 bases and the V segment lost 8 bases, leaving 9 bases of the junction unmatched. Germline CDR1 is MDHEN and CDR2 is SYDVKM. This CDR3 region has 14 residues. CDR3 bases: TGTGCCAGCTCACTGGGAGGGTCGCCCTACGAGCAGTACTTC. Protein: CASSLGGSPYEQYF.

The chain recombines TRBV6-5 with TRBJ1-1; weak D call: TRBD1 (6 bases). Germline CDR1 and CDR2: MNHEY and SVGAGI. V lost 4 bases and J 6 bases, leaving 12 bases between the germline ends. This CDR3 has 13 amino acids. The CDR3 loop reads CASSSQGLAEAFF. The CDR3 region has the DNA TGTGCCAGCAGTTCACAGGGTTTGGCTGAAGCTTTCTTT.